One sample yielded the 20 T cell receptor beta chains listed below, sequenced in a study of T cell responses to AZD1222 COVID-19 vaccine. Assay: immunoSEQ multiplex PCR; the TCRdb copy retains only in-frame clones and omits some. In the table there are some 88,000 clones, 90% of which are singletons. This material consisted of peripheral blood, taken 28 days after the second AZD1222 dose. The receptor source for this set is an adult who received the AZD1222 COVID-19 vaccine.

The chain recombines TRBV19 with TRBJ2-7; D ambiguous. The CDR3 contains 14 residues. Trimming removed 4 bases at V and 0 bases at J, with 10 bases between. Germline V gives CDR1 LNHDA, CDR2 SQIVND (reference sequence). The CDR3 loop is CASSKTETSYEQYF. DNA of the CDR3: TGTGCCAGTAGTAAGACGGAAACCTCCTACGAGCAGTACTTC.

V and J are TRBV28 and TRBJ1-2; D not certain. V was clipped by 7 bases and J by 8 bases, with 17 bases between them. Germline CDR1 MDHEN, CDR2 SYDVKM. The CDR3 consists of 13 residues. The CDR3 bases are TGTGCCAGCATCGGAGGGAGGGTAGGAGGCTACACCTTC. This encodes CASIGGRVGGYTF.

The gene calls are TRBV4-1 and TRBJ2-7; no firm D call. Germline lookup yields CDR1 MGHRA and CDR2 YSYEKL. V shed 3 bases and J shed 0 bases, with 9 bases lying between them. CDR3 length: 14 amino acids. The CDR3 bases are TGCGCCAGCAGCCAGGTCCTGAGCTCCTACGAGCAGTACTTC. Protein product: CASSQVLSSYEQYF.

The chain recombines TRBV19 with TRBJ1-5; D may be TRBD1 (5 bases). Germline V gene lookup returns CDR1 LNHDA and CDR2 SQIVND (reference sequence). The CDR3 has 16 residues. The germline V and J ends were trimmed by 3 bases and 0 bases, with 12 bases remaining between them. This chain's CDR3 is CASSIDTGTSNQPQHF. DNA of the CDR3: TGTGCCAGTAGTATTGATACCGGGACTAGCAATCAGCCCCAGCATTTT.

This sequence joins TRBV28 and TRBJ1-1; D is undetermined. The CDR3 runs to 11 residues. Germline loops: CDR1 MDHEN, CDR2 SYDVKM. Trimming removed 2 bases from V and 11 bases from J, with 9 bases in between. The CDR3 bases are TGTGCCAGCAGTTTAACAGCTGCGGCTTTCTTT. It is translated as CASSLTAAAFF.

In its sample, this clone was seen once. V gene TRBV3-1 (or the pseudogene TRBV3-2) combines with J gene TRBJ1-1; tentative D call: TRBD1 (5 bases). The CDR3 has 17 amino acids. Per the germline V gene, CDR1 is LGHDT and CDR2 is YNNKEL (reference sequence). Trimming removed 2 bases at V and 5 bases at J, with 21 bases between. The DNA for the CDR3 is TGTGCCAGCAGCCAAAGTTGGGGGAAGGGCGAGGGGACTGAAGCTTTCTTT. Its translation is CASSQSWGKGEGTEAFF.

The chain employs TRBV27 and TRBJ1-5, with TRBD1 matching over 7 bases. CDR1 is MNHEY and CDR2 is SMNVEV in the germline V gene (reference sequence). V lost 8 bases and J lost 7; bases outside the gene matches: 20. The CDR3 has 17 residues. This chain's CDR3 is CASSRGTGQMSVQPQHF. The CDR3 bases are TGTGCCAGCTCCAGGGGAACGGGACAGATGTCGGTCCAGCCCCAGCATTTT.

This chain joins TRBV19 and TRBJ2-7, with TRBD2 matching over 9 bases. V dropped 4 bases and J dropped 3; count of bases not matched to a gene: 10. Germline V gene sequence: CDR1 LNHDA, CDR2 SQIVND (reference sequence). This CDR3 contains 16 residues. This CDR3 is CASSTGLAGFFYEQYF. DNA for the CDR3: TGTGCCAGTAGTACTGGGCTAGCGGGGTTTTTCTACGAGCAGTACTTC.

The chain uses TRBV28 and TRBJ1-1; D not certain. There are 12 residues in the CDR3. V was trimmed by 2 bases and J by 11 bases, leaving 12 bases between them. The germline CDR1 and CDR2 sequences are MDHEN and SYDVKM. Here the CDR3 reads CASSLNRLWAFF. The CDR3 nucleotides read TGTGCCAGCAGTTTAAACCGGCTTTGGGCTTTCTTT.

The V call is TRBV16, the J call TRBJ2-6; D is undetermined. CDR1 and CDR2 (germline): KGHSY, FQNENV. Trimming pared 2 bases from V and 4 bases from J, leaving 3 bases between. The length of the CDR3 is 13 residues. The DNA for the CDR3 is TGTGCCAGCAGCCAAAGGGGGGCCAACGTCCTGACTTTC. Translating it yields CASSQRGANVLTF.

This chain connects TRBV28 to TRBJ2-7, with D perhaps TRBD1 or TRBD2 (6 bases each). V gave up 1 base and J gave up 0 bases, with 13 bases separating them. The CDR3 is 16 residues long. The V gene's germline CDR1 is MDHEN and CDR2 SYDVKM. The CDR3 region has the DNA TGTGCCAGCAGTTTATTCGGGGGCCTGAGCTCCTACGAGCAGTACTTC. Residues: CASSLFGGLSSYEQYF.

The rearrangement links TRBV12-3 or TRBV12-4 to TRBJ1-2; D is ambiguous. The V gene lost 3 bases and the J gene lost 3 bases, with 5 bases spanning the gap. This CDR3 has 12 residues. Here the CDR3 reads CASSFTDYGYTF. DNA of the CDR3: TGTGCCAGCAGTTTTACAGACTATGGCTACACCTTC.

The chain combines TRBV2 with TRBJ1-2; 9 bases fit TRBD1. This CDR3 comprises 13 residues. Germline V gene sequence: CDR1 SNHLY, CDR2 FYNNEI. The J segment lost 4 bases and the V segment lost 5 bases, leaving 2 bases of the junction unmatched. This CDR3 is CASSRTGVYGYTF. CDR3 sequence (DNA): TGTGCCAGCAGTCGGACAGGGGTCTATGGCTACACCTTC.

The chain uses TRBV4-3 and TRBJ2-3; D ambiguous. The CDR3 spans 13 residues. The ends were cut back, 2 bases at V and 8 bases at J, with 11 bases in the middle. Germline-derived CDR1 and CDR2 are LGHNA and YSLEER. The chain's CDR3 is CASSQSASGTQYF. The DNA of the CDR3 is TGCGCCAGCAGCCAAAGCGCCTCGGGTACGCAGTATTTT.

V gene TRBV11-2 combines with J gene TRBJ2-1; 7 bases line up with TRBD1. The CDR3 covers 14 residues. Germline CDR1 is SGHAT and CDR2 is FQNNGV. V lost 5 bases, J lost 4 bases, and 5 bases stayed unmatched. The CDR3 reads CASSPRDRYNEQFF. The CDR3, as DNA: TGTGCCAGCAGCCCCCGGGACAGATACAATGAGCAGTTCTTC.

This chain uses TRBV6-5 with TRBJ1-6, with unresolved D. CDR1 is MNHEY, CDR2 SVGAGI, per germline. This CDR3 has 15 residues. Trimming cost V 4 bases and J 0 bases, with 7 bases left between them. Here the CDR3 DNA reads TGTGCCAGCAGTTTTCAGAGCTCCTATAATTCACCCCTCCACTTT. Its protein is CASSFQSSYNSPLHF.

The rearrangement joins TRBV6-1 to TRBJ1-5; 7 positions agree with TRBD1. CDR1 and CDR2 (germline): MNHNS, SASEGT. The CDR3 consists of 16 residues. Germline trimming cut 2 bases from V and 2 bases from J; bases unmatched to any gene: 6. CDR3 region: CASSERITGGNQPQHF. CDR3 DNA sequence: TGTGCCAGCAGTGAACGTATTACAGGGGGCAATCAGCCCCAGCATTTT.

J is TRBJ1-6 and V is TRBV3-1 (or the pseudogene TRBV3-2); unclear D gene. Germline assignment: CDR1 LGHDT and CDR2 YNNKEL (reference sequence). The CDR3 runs to 14 residues. The V and J ends lost 0 bases and 7 bases respectively, with 7 bases between them. CDR3 nucleotides: TGTGCCAGCAGCCAAGAGGTAGGCAATTCACCCCTCCACTTT. This encodes CASSQEVGNSPLHF.

V gene TRBV7-8 combines with J gene TRBJ1-2; D remains unclear. Germline CDR1 is SGHVS and CDR2 is FQNEAQ. The V end was cut by 0 bases, the J end by 3 bases, with 5 bases between. The CDR3 has 13 residues. DNA of the CDR3: TGTGCCAGCAGCTTAGCAAAGCACTATGGCTACACCTTC. It specifies CASSLAKHYGYTF.

The table lists this clone with a count of one. V gene TRBV19 combines with J gene TRBJ1-2; weak D call: TRBD1 (5 bases). This CDR3 has 12 residues. Germline V gives CDR1 LNHDA, CDR2 SQIVND (reference sequence). With 5 bases removed from V and 8 bases from J, the gap between germline ends came to 12 bases. DNA of the CDR3: TGTGCCAGTAGTCTGGGGCCTGGGGGCTACACCTTC. Amino acid sequence: CASSLGPGGYTF. Drawing the rest from reference TRBV19 and TRBJ1-2, the complete variable domain is DGGITQSPKYLFRKEGQNVTLSCEQNLNHDAMYWYRQDPGQGLRLIYYSQIVNDFQKGDIAEGYSVSREKKESFPLTVTSAQKNPTAFYLCASSLGPGGYTFGSGTRLTVV.